The present TCR beta chain was sequenced within a study of OX40 agonist ivuxolimab in advanced cancers. Study as a whole: The treatment was a fully human IgG2 OX40 agonist, ivuxolimab. The study enrolled dose-escalation patients with hepatocellular carcinoma, melanoma, renal cell or head and neck cancer. Partial responses occurred in three patients (one hepatocellular carcinoma, two cutaneous melanoma).

The V and J ends lost 2 bases and 6 bases respectively, with 13 bases between them. Germline V gene sequence: CDR1 MNHNY, CDR2 SVGAGI (reference sequence). The CDR3 extends over 15 amino acids. As concerns this clone: Its target is unknown.

Study conclusions and caveats: Specificity for antigen went undetermined in the expanded peripheral T cells.

Here immunoSEQ multiplex PCR was the method, and the copy in TCRdb shows in-frame clones only, minus some. The sample holds tens of thousands of clones, over 65% seen once. The rearrangement joins TRBV6-6 to TRBJ1-4, with D hard to call. The sample consisted of CD4+ or CD8+ T cells sorted from blood, taken in a trial of the OX40 agonist ivuxolimab. The source of this sequence is an adult with an advanced solid tumor such as melanoma, head and neck, liver or kidney cancer. The CDR3 sequence is CASSYIPAEDEKLFF. The DNA of the CDR3 is TGTGCCAGCAGTTACATTCCCGCGGAAGATGAAAAACTGTTTTTT.